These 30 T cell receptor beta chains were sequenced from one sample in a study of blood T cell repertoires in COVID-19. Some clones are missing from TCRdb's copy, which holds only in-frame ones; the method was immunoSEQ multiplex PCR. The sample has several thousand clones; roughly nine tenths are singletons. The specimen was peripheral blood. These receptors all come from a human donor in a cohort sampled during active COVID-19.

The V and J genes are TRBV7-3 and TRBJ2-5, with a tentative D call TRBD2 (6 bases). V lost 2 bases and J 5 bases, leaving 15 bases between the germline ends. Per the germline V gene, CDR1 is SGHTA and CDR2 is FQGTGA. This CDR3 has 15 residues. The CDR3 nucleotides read TGTGCCAGCAGCTTAGCCGGGGGTCGTAGGGAGACCCAGTACTTC. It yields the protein CASSLAGGRRETQYF.

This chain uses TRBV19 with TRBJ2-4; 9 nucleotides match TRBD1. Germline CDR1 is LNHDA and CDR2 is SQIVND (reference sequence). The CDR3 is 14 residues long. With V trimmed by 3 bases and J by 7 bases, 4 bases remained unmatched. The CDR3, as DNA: TGTGCCAGTAGTATCGAGGACAGGGGTAACATTCAGTACTTC. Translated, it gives CASSIEDRGNIQYF.

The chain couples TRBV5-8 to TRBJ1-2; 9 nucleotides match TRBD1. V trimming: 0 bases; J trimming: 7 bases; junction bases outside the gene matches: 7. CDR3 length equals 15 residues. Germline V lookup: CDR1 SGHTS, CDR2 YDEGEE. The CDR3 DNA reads TGTGCCAGCAGCTTGGTTTGGTGGGACAGGGCTGGCTACACCTTC. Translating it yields CASSLVWWDRAGYTF.

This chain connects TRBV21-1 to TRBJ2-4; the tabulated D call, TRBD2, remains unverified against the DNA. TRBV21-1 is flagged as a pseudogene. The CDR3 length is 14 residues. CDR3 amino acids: CASTRRLAKNIQYF. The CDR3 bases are TGTGCCAGCACCAGGAGGTTAGCCAAAAACATTCAGTACTTC.

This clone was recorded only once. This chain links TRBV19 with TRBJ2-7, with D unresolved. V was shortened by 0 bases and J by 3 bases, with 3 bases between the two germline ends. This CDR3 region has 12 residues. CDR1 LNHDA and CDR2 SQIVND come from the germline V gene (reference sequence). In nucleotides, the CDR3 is TGTGCCAGTAGTATAGATATCTACGAGCAGTACTTC. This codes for CASSIDIYEQYF. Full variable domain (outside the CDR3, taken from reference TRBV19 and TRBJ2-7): DGGITQSPKYLFRKEGQNVTLSCEQNLNHDAMYWYRQDPGQGLRLIYYSQIVNDFQKGDIAEGYSVSREKKESFPLTVTSAQKNPTAFYLCASSIDIYEQYFGPGTRLTVT.

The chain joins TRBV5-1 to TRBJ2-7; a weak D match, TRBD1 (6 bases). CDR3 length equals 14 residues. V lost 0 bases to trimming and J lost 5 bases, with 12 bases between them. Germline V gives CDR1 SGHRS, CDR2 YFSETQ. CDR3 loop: CASSLEGRGDEQYF. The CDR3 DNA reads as TGCGCCAGCAGCTTGGAGGGCAGGGGCGACGAGCAGTACTTC.

DNA for the CDR3: TGCGCCAGCAGCCCGGGACGGAGTGGGGGACAAATTAAAGAGACCCAGTACTTC. Protein sequence: CASSPGRSGGQIKETQYF. The chain couples TRBV5-1 to TRBJ2-5; TRBD1 might be the D (6 bases). The CDR3 loop spans 18 amino acids. With 4 bases removed from V and 3 bases from J, the gap between germline ends came to 25 bases. CDR1 and CDR2 (germline): SGHRS, YFSETQ. Combining the CDR3 with reference TRBV5-1 and TRBJ2-5 gives the whole variable domain KAGVTQTPRYLIKTRGQQVTLSCSPISGHRSVSWYQQTPGQGLQFLFEYFSETQRNKGNFPGRFSGRQFSNSRSEMNVSTLELGDSALYLCASSPGRSGGQIKETQYFGPGTRLLVL.

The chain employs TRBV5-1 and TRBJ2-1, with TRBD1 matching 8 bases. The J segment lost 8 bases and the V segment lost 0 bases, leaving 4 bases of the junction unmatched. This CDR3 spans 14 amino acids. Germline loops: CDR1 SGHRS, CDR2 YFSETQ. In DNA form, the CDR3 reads TGCGCCAGCAGCTTGGGACAGGGGTTGGATGAGCAGTTCTTC. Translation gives CASSLGQGLDEQFF.

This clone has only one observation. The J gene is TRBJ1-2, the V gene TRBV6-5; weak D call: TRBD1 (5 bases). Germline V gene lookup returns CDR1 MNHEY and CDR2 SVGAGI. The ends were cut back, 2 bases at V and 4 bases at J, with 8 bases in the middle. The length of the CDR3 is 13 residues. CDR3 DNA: TGTGCCAGCAGTTACCAGGGTGGCTATGGCTACACCTTC. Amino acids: CASSYQGGYGYTF.

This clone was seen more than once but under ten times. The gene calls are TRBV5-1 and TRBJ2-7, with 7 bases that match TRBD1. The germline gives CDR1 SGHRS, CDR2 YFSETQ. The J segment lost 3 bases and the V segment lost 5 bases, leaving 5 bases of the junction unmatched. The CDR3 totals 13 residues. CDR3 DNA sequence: TGCGCCAGCAGGATCACAGGGGACTACGAGCAGTACTTC. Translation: CASRITGDYEQYF.

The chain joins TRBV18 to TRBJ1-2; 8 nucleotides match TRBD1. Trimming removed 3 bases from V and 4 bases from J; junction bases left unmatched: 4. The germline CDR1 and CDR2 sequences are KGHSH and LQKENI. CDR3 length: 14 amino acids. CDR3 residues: CASSPQGASYGYTF. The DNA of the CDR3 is TGTGCCAGCTCACCTCAGGGGGCGTCCTATGGCTACACCTTC.

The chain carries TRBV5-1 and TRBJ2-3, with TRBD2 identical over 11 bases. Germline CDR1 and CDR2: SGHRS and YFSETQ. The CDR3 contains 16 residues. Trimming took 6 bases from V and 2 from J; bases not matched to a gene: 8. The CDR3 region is CASTITSGGNTDTQYF. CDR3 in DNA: TGCGCCAGCACCATAACTAGCGGGGGAAACACAGATACGCAGTATTTT.

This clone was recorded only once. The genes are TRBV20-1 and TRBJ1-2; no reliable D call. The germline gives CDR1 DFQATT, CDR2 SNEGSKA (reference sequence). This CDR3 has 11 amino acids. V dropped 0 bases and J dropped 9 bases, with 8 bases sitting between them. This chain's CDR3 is CSAREAGSYTF. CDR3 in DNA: TGCAGTGCTAGAGAAGCAGGAAGCTACACCTTC.

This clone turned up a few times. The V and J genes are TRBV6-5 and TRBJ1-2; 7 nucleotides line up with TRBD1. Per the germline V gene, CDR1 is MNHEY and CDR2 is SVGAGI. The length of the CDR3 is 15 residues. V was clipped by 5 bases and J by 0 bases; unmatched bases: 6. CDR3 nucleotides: TGTGCCAGCAGTACGCAACAGGGGCCTAACTATGGCTACACCTTC. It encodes CASSTQQGPNYGYTF.

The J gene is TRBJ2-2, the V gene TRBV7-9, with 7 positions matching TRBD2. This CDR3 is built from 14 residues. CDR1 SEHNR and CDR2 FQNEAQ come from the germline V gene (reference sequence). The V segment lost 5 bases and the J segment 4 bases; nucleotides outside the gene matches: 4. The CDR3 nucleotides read TGTGCCAGCAGCCTTAGGGAGGGCACCGGGGAGCTGTTTTTT. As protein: CASSLREGTGELFF.

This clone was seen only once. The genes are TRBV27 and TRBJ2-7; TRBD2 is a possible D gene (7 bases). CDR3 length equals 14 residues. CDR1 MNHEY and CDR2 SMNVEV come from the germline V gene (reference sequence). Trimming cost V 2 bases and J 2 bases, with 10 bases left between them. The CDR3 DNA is TGTGCCAGCAGTTTAGGCGGGGGCACCTACGAGCAGTACTTC. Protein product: CASSLGGGTYEQYF.

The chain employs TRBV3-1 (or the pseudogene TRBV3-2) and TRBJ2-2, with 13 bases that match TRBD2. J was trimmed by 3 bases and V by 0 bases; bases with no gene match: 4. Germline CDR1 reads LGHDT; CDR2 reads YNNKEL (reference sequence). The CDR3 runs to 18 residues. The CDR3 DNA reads TGTGCCAGCAGCCAAGAGGGGGGACTAGCGGGGCACACCGGGGAGCTGTTTTTT. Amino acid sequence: CASSQEGGLAGHTGELFF.

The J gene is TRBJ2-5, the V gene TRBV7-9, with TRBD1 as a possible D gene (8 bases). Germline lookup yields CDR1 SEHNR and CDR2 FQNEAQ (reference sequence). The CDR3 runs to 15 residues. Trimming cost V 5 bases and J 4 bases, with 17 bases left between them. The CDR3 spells CASSEGQGGGETQYF. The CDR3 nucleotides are TGTGCCAGCAGCGAAGGACAGGGAGGGGGAGAGACCCAGTACTTC.

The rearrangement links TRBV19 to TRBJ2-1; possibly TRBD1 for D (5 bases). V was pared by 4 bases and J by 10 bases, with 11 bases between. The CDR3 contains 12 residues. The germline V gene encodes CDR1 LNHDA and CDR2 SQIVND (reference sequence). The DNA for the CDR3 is TGTGCCAGTAGTACAGGGATACTCGAGCAGTTCTTC. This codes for CASSTGILEQFF.

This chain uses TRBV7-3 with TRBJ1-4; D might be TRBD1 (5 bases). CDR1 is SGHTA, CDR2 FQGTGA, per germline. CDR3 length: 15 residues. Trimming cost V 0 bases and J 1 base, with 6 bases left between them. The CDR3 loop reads CASSLTGGTNEKLFF. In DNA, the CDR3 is TGTGCCAGCAGCTTAACGGGGGGAACTAATGAAAAACTGTTTTTT.

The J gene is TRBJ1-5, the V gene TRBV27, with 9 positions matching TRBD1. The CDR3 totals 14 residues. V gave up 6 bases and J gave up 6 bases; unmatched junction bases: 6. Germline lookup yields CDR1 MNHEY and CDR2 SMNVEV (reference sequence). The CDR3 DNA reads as TGTGCCAGCAGGACCGGGACAGGGAGTCAGCCCCAGCATTTT. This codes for CASRTGTGSQPQHF.

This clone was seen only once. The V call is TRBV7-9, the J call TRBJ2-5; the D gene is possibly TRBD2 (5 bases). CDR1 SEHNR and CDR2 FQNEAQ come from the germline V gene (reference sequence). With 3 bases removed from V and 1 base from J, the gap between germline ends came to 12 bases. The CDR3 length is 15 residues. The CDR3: CASSLVTRGQETQYF. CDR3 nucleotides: TGTGCCAGCAGCTTGGTGACCCGGGGCCAAGAGACCCAGTACTTC.

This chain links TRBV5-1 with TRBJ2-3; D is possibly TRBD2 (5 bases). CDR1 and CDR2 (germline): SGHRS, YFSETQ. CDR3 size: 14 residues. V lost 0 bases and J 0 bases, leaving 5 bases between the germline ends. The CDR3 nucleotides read TGCGCCAGCAGCTTGGCGGGAAGCACAGATACGCAGTATTTT. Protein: CASSLAGSTDTQYF.

CDR3 sequence: CASSSEGDSYNEQFF. The CDR3, as DNA: TGTGCCAGCAGCTCAGAAGGGGACTCCTACAATGAGCAGTTCTTC. This chain uses TRBV5-5 with TRBJ2-1; tentatively, D is TRBD1 (5 bases). V was trimmed by 3 bases and J by 0 bases, leaving 10 bases between them. This CDR3 has 15 residues. The germline V gene has CDR1 SGHKS and CDR2 YYEKEE (reference sequence).

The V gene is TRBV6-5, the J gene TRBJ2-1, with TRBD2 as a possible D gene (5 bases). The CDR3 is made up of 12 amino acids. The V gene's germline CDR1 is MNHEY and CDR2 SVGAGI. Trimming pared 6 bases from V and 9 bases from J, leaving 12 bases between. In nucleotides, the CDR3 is TGTGCCAGCAGATCCCTCCGGGGTGAGCAGTTCTTC. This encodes CASRSLRGEQFF.

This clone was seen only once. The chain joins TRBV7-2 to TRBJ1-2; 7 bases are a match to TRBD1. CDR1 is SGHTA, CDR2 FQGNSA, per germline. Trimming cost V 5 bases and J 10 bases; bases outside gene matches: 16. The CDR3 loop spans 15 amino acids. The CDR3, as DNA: TGTGCCAGCAGCCTCCTAGGTCCCGGGACAGAATCCTACACCTTC. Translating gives CASSLLGPGTESYTF.

The CDR3 is CASSPPPDRANEKLFF. CDR3 sequence (DNA): TGTGCCAGCAGTCCCCCACCCGACAGGGCTAATGAAAAACTGTTTTTT. The genes are TRBV27 and TRBJ1-4, with 7 nucleotides matching TRBD1. Germline-derived CDR1 and CDR2 are MNHEY and SMNVEV (reference sequence). V lost 5 bases, J lost 3 bases, and 9 bases stayed unmatched. The CDR3 consists of 16 residues.

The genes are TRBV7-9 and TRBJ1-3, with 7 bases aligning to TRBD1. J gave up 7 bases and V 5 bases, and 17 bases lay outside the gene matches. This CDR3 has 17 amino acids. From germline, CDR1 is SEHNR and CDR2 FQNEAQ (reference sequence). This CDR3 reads CASSPPSDRESGNTIYF. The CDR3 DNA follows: TGTGCCAGCAGCCCTCCGTCCGACAGGGAGAGTGGGAACACCATATATTTT.

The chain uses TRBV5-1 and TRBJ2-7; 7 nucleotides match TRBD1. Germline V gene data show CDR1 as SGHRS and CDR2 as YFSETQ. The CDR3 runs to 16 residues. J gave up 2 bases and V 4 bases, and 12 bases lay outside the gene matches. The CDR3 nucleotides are TGCGCCAGCAGCACCACCGGGACAGAGATAGCCTACGAGCAGTACTTC. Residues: CASSTTGTEIAYEQYF.

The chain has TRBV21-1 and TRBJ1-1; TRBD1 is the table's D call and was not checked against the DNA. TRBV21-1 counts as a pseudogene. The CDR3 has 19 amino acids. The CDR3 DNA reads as TGTGCCAGCAGCAAAGCGGCAGGGCTCCTAAGAGCTATGAACACTGAAGCTTTCTTT. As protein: CASSKAAGLLRAMNTEAFF.